The rows below give T cell receptor beta chains drawn from one sample of a study of blood T cell repertoires in COVID-19. Sequencing used immunoSEQ multiplex PCR; TCRdb keeps in-frame clones, though not all of them. The table has roughly 300,000 clones, about nine tenths seen once; the top ten hold 2% to 2.5%. Sequencing was performed on peripheral blood. These TCRs come from a woman younger than 45 with COVID-19, enrolled during active disease. Both conserved end residues are part of each CDR3. Fields, in order: clone size, V gene, D gene, J gene, CDR3 protein, CDR3 DNA. D genes are given only for firm matches. Size is omitted from some rows. Given values are once, few, many or a class for expanded clones.

size: .; V: TRBV6-5; D: TRBD1; J: TRBJ1-2; CDR3: CASTQDRDYGYTF; DNA: TGTGCCAGCACTCAGGACAGGGATTATGGCTACACCTTC
size: .; V: TRBV12-5; D: .; J: TRBJ2-5; CDR3: CASGLVLGRGFEETQYF; DNA: TGTGCTAGTGGTTTGGTACTGGGCAGGGGATTTGAAGAGACCCAGTACTTC
size: .; V: TRBV6-5; D: .; J: TRBJ1-3; CDR3: CASSLQSSGNTIYF; DNA: TGTGCCAGCAGTTTACAGAGCTCTGGAAACACCATATATTTT
size: .; V: TRBV5-6; D: TRBD1; J: TRBJ1-2; CDR3: CASTHLDWTGGGYGYTF; DNA: TGTGCCAGCACCCACCTAGATTGGACAGGGGGCGGCTATGGCTACACCTTC
size: .; V: TRBV29-1; D: .; J: TRBJ2-3; CDR3: CSVTPSGSTDTQYF; DNA: TGCAGCGTCACTCCCAGCGGGAGCACAGATACGCAGTATTTT
size: .; V: TRBV30; D: .; J: TRBJ1-2; CDR3: CAWSVALTNYGYTF; DNA: TGTGCCTGGAGTGTAGCGTTAACTAACTATGGCTACACCTTC
size: .; V: TRBV7-9; D: TRBD2; J: TRBJ2-1; CDR3: CASSFRAGGTYNEQFF; DNA: TGTGCCAGCAGCTTTCGGGCGGGAGGCACCTACAATGAGCAGTTCTTC
size: .; V: TRBV12-3/TRBV12-4; D: .; J: TRBJ1-4; CDR3: CASSNTAEKLFF; DNA: TGTGCCAGCAGTAATACAGCTGAAAAACTGTTTTTT
size: .; V: TRBV9; D: .; J: TRBJ2-5; CDR3: CASSVVGWPGPTFQETQYF; DNA: TGTGCCAGCAGCGTAGTAGGTTGGCCAGGTCCGACGTTCCAAGAGACCCAGTACTTC
size: .; V: TRBV23-1; D: TRBD1; J: TRBJ1-2; CDR3: CASSQIRYRDRGCYTF; DNA: TGCGCCAGCAGCCAAATCCGATACCGGGACAGGGGCTGCTACACCTTC
size: few; V: TRBV6-5; D: .; J: TRBJ1-3; CDR3: CASLAGSGNTIYF; DNA: TGTGCCAGCCTGGCGGGCTCTGGAAACACCATATATTTT
size: .; V: TRBV9; D: .; J: TRBJ1-2; CDR3: CASGFGTDGYTF; DNA: TGTGCCAGCGGATTCGGGACTGATGGCTACACCTTC
size: .; V: TRBV18; D: TRBD1; J: TRBJ2-7; CDR3: CASSSFQTTGGYEQYF; DNA: TGTGCCAGCTCATCATTTCAAACGACAGGGGGCTACGAGCAGTACTTC
size: .; V: TRBV18; D: TRBD1; J: TRBJ1-2; CDR3: CASSPGTVNGYTF; DNA: TGTGCCAGCTCACCCGGGACAGTTAATGGCTACACCTTC
size: .; V: TRBV7-9; D: .; J: TRBJ1-4; CDR3: CASSQHRSSHEKLFF; DNA: TGTGCCAGCAGCCAGCACAGGTCGTCTCATGAAAAACTGTTTTTT
size: .; V: TRBV11-2; D: TRBD1; J: TRBJ1-3; CDR3: CASSLAGTEEHTIYF; DNA: TGTGCCAGCAGCTTAGCGGGGACAGAAGAGCACACCATATATTTT
size: .; V: TRBV6-5; D: .; J: TRBJ2-1; CDR3: CASNYGPRLQYNEQFF; DNA: TGTGCCAGCAATTACGGCCCTAGACTACAATACAATGAGCAGTTCTTC
size: .; V: TRBV9; D: .; J: TRBJ2-7; CDR3: CASSVNPIALGGEQYF; DNA: TGTGCCAGCAGCGTAAACCCTATTGCCCTTGGAGGGGAGCAGTACTTC
size: .; V: TRBV7-9; D: .; J: TRBJ1-1; CDR3: CASSLDTQGHTEAFF; DNA: TGTGCCAGCAGCCTCGATACACAGGGCCACACTGAAGCTTTCTTT
size: .; V: TRBV10-1; D: TRBD2; J: TRBJ2-1; CDR3: CASSVGIRGTKDEQFF; DNA: TGCGCCAGCAGTGTGGGTATTCGCGGGACTAAGGATGAGCAGTTCTTC
size: .; V: TRBV5-5; D: TRBD1; J: TRBJ1-1; CDR3: CASTHLVGEGAQAEAFF; DNA: TGTGCCAGCACTCACTTGGTTGGAGAGGGGGCGCAGGCTGAAGCTTTCTTT
size: .; V: TRBV5-6; D: TRBD1; J: TRBJ1-2; CDR3: CASSFATGTGEGYTF; DNA: TGTGCCAGCAGCTTTGCCACCGGGACAGGGGAAGGCTACACCTTC
size: .; V: TRBV24-1; D: TRBD1; J: TRBJ2-2; CDR3: CATSESGTGDSGELFF; DNA: TGTGCCACCTCAGAGTCCGGGACAGGGGATTCCGGGGAGCTGTTTTTT
size: .; V: TRBV12-5; D: TRBD2; J: TRBJ2-1; CDR3: CASGLVLTSGGHNEQFF; DNA: TGTGCTAGTGGTTTGGTATTGACTAGCGGGGGTCACAATGAGCAGTTCTTC
size: .; V: TRBV30; D: .; J: TRBJ1-1; CDR3: CACPGGGGNTEAFF; DNA: TGTGCCTGTCCCGGGGGGGGAGGGAACACTGAAGCTTTCTTT
size: .; V: TRBV5-1; D: .; J: TRBJ1-1; CDR3: CASSLDGGDTEAFF; DNA: TGCGCCAGCAGCTTGGACGGGGGGGACACTGAAGCTTTCTTT
size: .; V: TRBV29-1; D: .; J: TRBJ1-3; CDR3: CSVEDLRQALSPPPRYF; DNA: TGCAGCGTTGAAGATCTCCGACAGGCCCTATCCCCTCCACCAAGATATTTT
size: .; V: TRBV19; D: .; J: TRBJ1-2; CDR3: CASRPGTTVNYGYTF; DNA: TGTGCCAGTAGGCCCGGGACTACCGTTAACTATGGCTACACCTTC
size: .; V: TRBV19; D: TRBD1; J: TRBJ1-1; CDR3: CASSFQTGRNTEAFF; DNA: TGTGCCAGTAGTTTCCAGACAGGGAGGAACACTGAAGCTTTCTTT
size: .; V: TRBV5-1; D: TRBD1; J: TRBJ1-1; CDR3: CASSLGAGGTLNTEAFF; DNA: TGCGCCAGCAGCTTGGGGGCAGGGGGTACCCTGAACACTGAAGCTTTCTTT
size: .; V: TRBV6-5; D: .; J: TRBJ2-7; CDR3: CASSSGTHSYEQYF; DNA: TGTGCCAGCAGTTCCGGGACTCATTCCTACGAGCAGTACTTC
size: .; V: TRBV11-2; D: .; J: TRBJ2-7; CDR3: CASSLAYGGIVEQYF; DNA: TGTGCCAGCAGCTTAGCTTATGGAGGGATAGTCGAGCAGTACTTC
size: .; V: TRBV19; D: TRBD1; J: TRBJ2-3; CDR3: CASRGTGGDTQYF; DNA: TGTGCCAGCAGGGGGACAGGGGGGGATACGCAGTATTTT
size: .; V: TRBV29-1; D: TRBD1; J: TRBJ2-7; CDR3: CSVVKTGAEEQYF; DNA: TGCAGCGTCGTGAAGACAGGGGCGGAAGAGCAGTACTTC
size: .; V: TRBV24-1; D: TRBD2; J: TRBJ2-2; CDR3: CATSEGTKGLANTGELFF; DNA: TGTGCCACCAGTGAGGGGACTAAGGGACTAGCAAACACCGGGGAGCTGTTTTTT
size: .; V: TRBV28; D: TRBD1; J: TRBJ2-4; CDR3: CASCRDRGPLAKNIQYF; DNA: TGTGCCAGTTGCCGGGACAGGGGCCCTCTAGCCAAAAACATTCAGTACTTC
size: few; V: TRBV24-1; D: TRBD2; J: TRBJ2-3; CDR3: CATSDGTSGITDTQYF; DNA: TGTGCCACCAGTGACGGGACTAGCGGGATCACAGATACGCAGTATTTT
size: once; V: TRBV12-5; D: TRBD1; J: TRBJ1-4; CDR3: CASGLGGTGRNEKLFF; DNA: TGTGCTAGTGGTTTGGGGGGGACAGGCCGTAATGAAAAACTGTTTTTT
size: .; V: TRBV7-8; D: .; J: TRBJ2-3; CDR3: CASSRGPIDTQYF; DNA: TGTGCCAGCAGTCGAGGGCCAATAGATACGCAGTATTTT
size: .; V: TRBV18; D: .; J: TRBJ1-6; CDR3: CASGKGDSPLHF; DNA: TGTGCCAGCGGTAAAGGGGATTCACCCCTCCACTTT
size: .; V: TRBV13; D: .; J: TRBJ2-7; CDR3: CASSLGSERAWEQYF; DNA: TGTGCCAGCAGCTTAGGTTCCGAGAGGGCCTGGGAGCAGTACTTC
size: .; V: TRBV12-5; D: TRBD1; J: TRBJ1-5; CDR3: CASGLVTGAQGAGNQPQHF; DNA: TGTGCTAGTGGTTTGGTAACGGGGGCACAGGGGGCAGGCAATCAGCCCCAGCATTTT
size: .; V: TRBV2; D: .; J: TRBJ1-3; CDR3: CASSEGELSGNTIYF; DNA: TGTGCCAGCAGTGAAGGGGAGCTCTCTGGAAACACCATATATTTT
size: .; V: TRBV5-1; D: TRBD1; J: TRBJ2-7; CDR3: CASSLEGDSSYEQYF; DNA: TGCGCCAGCAGCTTGGAAGGGGACAGCTCCTACGAGCAGTACTTC
size: .; V: TRBV11-3; D: TRBD2; J: TRBJ2-1; CDR3: CASSLIAGVEQFF; DNA: TGTGCCAGCAGCTTAATAGCGGGAGTTGAGCAGTTCTTC
size: .; V: TRBV7-2; D: TRBD1; J: TRBJ1-2; CDR3: CASSRRTGGEDYGYTF; DNA: TGTGCCAGCAGCCGTAGGACAGGGGGTGAAGACTATGGCTACACCTTC
size: .; V: TRBV6-5; D: TRBD2; J: TRBJ2-1; CDR3: CASSPTSGYNEQFF; DNA: TGTGCCAGCAGCCCGACTAGCGGGTACAATGAGCAGTTCTTC
size: .; V: TRBV7-8; D: .; J: TRBJ2-7; CDR3: CASSLVGGAFGEQYF; DNA: TGTGCCAGCAGCTTAGTTGGGGGCGCTTTCGGCGAGCAGTACTTC
size: .; V: TRBV5-1; D: .; J: TRBJ1-1; CDR3: CASSLLGGSTEAFF; DNA: TGCGCCAGCAGCTTGTTGGGGGGGAGCACTGAAGCTTTCTTT
size: .; V: TRBV11-2; D: .; J: TRBJ2-3; CDR3: CASSLEDTTDTQYF; DNA: TGTGCCAGCAGCTTAGAGGACACCACAGATACGCAGTATTTT
size: .; V: TRBV21-1; D: .; J: TRBJ2-1; CDR3: CASSKSPTFTGEQFF; DNA: TGTGCCAGCAGCAAAAGCCCCACCTTCACGGGTGAGCAGTTCTTC
size: .; V: TRBV10-2; D: TRBD1; J: TRBJ1-1; CDR3: CASSPSRTGTEAFF; DNA: TGCGCCAGCAGTCCTTCTCGGACAGGCACTGAAGCTTTCTTT
size: .; V: TRBV11-2; D: TRBD1; J: TRBJ1-6; CDR3: CASSLGDRGNSPLHF; DNA: TGTGCCAGCAGCTTGGGGGACAGGGGTAATTCACCCCTCCACTTT
size: .; V: TRBV9; D: TRBD1; J: TRBJ1-1; CDR3: CASSVTGGASEAFF; DNA: TGTGCCAGCAGCGTGACAGGGGGCGCCTCTGAAGCTTTCTTT
size: .; V: TRBV1; D: .; J: TRBJ1-5; CDR3: CTSSPHGGNQPQHF; DNA: TGCACCAGCAGCCCACATGGGGGGAATCAGCCCCAGCATTTT
size: once; V: TRBV18; D: TRBD2; J: TRBJ2-1; CDR3: CASSPPRRGEGLSYNEQFF; DNA: TGTGCCAGCTCACCACCGAGGCGGGGGGAGGGCTTGTCCTACAATGAGCAGTTCTTC
size: .; V: TRBV5-1; D: TRBD2; J: TRBJ2-3; CDR3: CASSVSTSGREQYF; DNA: TGCGCCAGCAGCGTTTCGACTAGCGGGAGGGAGCAGTATTTT
size: few; V: TRBV7-9; D: TRBD1; J: TRBJ2-1; CDR3: CASSLATGVWDEQFF; DNA: TGTGCCAGCAGCTTAGCGACAGGGGTATGGGATGAGCAGTTCTTC
size: .; V: TRBV6-5; D: .; J: TRBJ1-5; CDR3: CASSSAKGTFQPQHF; DNA: TGTGCCAGCAGTTCCGCAAAGGGGACTTTTCAGCCCCAGCATTTT
size: .; V: TRBV28; D: .; J: TRBJ1-5; CDR3: CASRPAGDNQPQHF; DNA: TGTGCCAGCAGGCCGGCAGGGGACAATCAGCCCCAGCATTTT